The clone carrying this T cell receptor (beta chain) has a count of ten or more. Antigen unknown. The data derive from a study of response to subunit inactivated influenza vaccine. Losses at the gene ends were 6 bases for V and 3 bases for J; bases not matched to a gene: 11. Germline lookup yields CDR1 MNHEY and CDR2 SMNVEV (reference sequence). The CDR3 has 15 residues. TCRdb re-analysed the RT-PCR reads in MiXCR, keeping a single row per CDR3 protein. There are about 780,000 distinct CDR3 sequences in the sample; about 18% occur only once, and roughly 10% lies in the top ten. Study results and limitations: Authors suggested that a seasonal influenza vaccination recruits few new T cells each time.

V and J are TRBV27 and TRBJ2-7; the match to TRBD1 covers 7 bases. Material: PBMCs from blood, obtained roughly 5 days after vaccination. The origin of this receptor is a man aged 45-60 years who received an inactivated influenza vaccine. CDR3 in amino acids: CASSPSTGTDYEQYF. For the CDR3, the DNA is TGTGCCAGCAGCCCGAGTACCGGGACAGACTACGAGCAGTACTTC.